This T cell receptor (beta chain) was captured by sequencing in a study of post-analysis software for immune sequencing data. Presence of unique molecular identifiers characterized the TCR beta cDNA libraries. TCRdb processed the PCR reads anew with MiXCR; each CDR3 protein has one entry. The sample lists under 900,000 distinct CDR3 sequences, around 50% occurring once. On this clonotype itself: The antigen remains undetermined.

The V gene lost 2 bases and the J gene lost 7 bases, with 15 bases spanning the gap. This CDR3 comprises 15 residues. Study results and limitations: Normalized Chao1 diversity in multiple sclerosis patients fell significantly below that of controls. In patients, TRBV5-6, TRBV5-1 and TRBV20-1 belonged to five TRBV segments found more frequently than in controls.

The chain has TRBV12-3 or TRBV12-4 and TRBJ2-1, with a possible D match to TRBD2 (5 bases). The TCR was taken from a girl aged 5-17 years with multiple sclerosis. What was sequenced was blood. The CDR3 protein is CASSLLAPKENEQFF. The CDR3, as DNA: TGTGCCAGCAGTTTACTAGCCCCAAAGGAAAATGAGCAGTTCTTC.